The present entry profiles one T cell receptor beta chain with its context. The target antigen is unknown. The data were obtained in a study of cytotoxic CD8 clonotypes in ibrutinib-treated CLL. Study context: Response sampling came at median approximately twelve months of treatment, ranging about 6 to 36 months.

The CDR3 runs 15 residues. The V gene lost 0 bases and the J gene lost 0 bases, with 10 bases spanning the gap. CDR1 SGDLS and CDR2 YYNGEE come from the germline V gene. The table came from immunoSEQ multiplex PCR; TCRdb's copy has only in-frame clones and leaves some out. The sample consists of hundreds of thousands of clones, 70% of them appearing once. General study results and limits: Clonality climbed at ibrutinib response, then dropped toward baseline at progression. The study sampled sustained-remission and progressing patients at different times.

Sequences were derived from PBMCs, sampled after 24 months of ibrutinib treatment. The rearrangement uses TRBV9 and TRBJ2-7, with a weak D call TRBD2 (5 bases). The receptor was derived from a human donor with chronic lymphocytic leukemia. The CDR3 reads CASSVGGLSSYEQYF. DNA for the CDR3: TGTGCCAGCAGCGTAGGAGGGCTATCCTCCTACGAGCAGTACTTC.